Below are 29 T cell receptor beta chains sequenced from a single sample in a study of OX40 agonist ivuxolimab in advanced cancers. This table comes from immunoSEQ multiplex PCR, and its TCRdb copy is limited to in-frame clones, with some not included. The profile shows roughly 64,000 clones, roughly 85% of them singletons. Material: CD4+ or CD8+ T cells sorted from blood, obtained in a trial of the OX40 agonist ivuxolimab. The receptors derive from an adult with an advanced solid tumor such as melanoma, head and neck, liver or kidney cancer.

This chain connects TRBV15 to TRBJ1-1, with D possibly matching TRBD1 (5 bases). The CDR3 sequence is 14 residues long. Germline loops: CDR1 LNHNV, CDR2 YYDKDF (reference sequence). V lost 9 bases and J 1 base, leaving 15 bases between the germline ends. Written as DNA, the CDR3 is TGTGCCACGAAATCCGGGACTTCGAACACTGAAGCTTTCTTT. It specifies CATKSGTSNTEAFF.

This chain links TRBV5-6 with TRBJ1-3; D is ambiguous. Trimming took 5 bases from V and 1 from J, leaving 7 bases between them. Germline V gives CDR1 SGHDT, CDR2 YYEEEE. The CDR3 consists of 13 residues. Here the CDR3 DNA reads TGTGCCAGCAGGGTCTTATCTGGAAACACCATATATTTT. Protein product: CASRVLSGNTIYF.

This CDR3 reads CASSRPGGAAKNIQYF. The CDR3, as DNA: TGTGCCAGCAGCCGCCCGGGGGGGGCGGCCAAAAACATTCAGTACTTC. The chain couples TRBV11-3 to TRBJ2-4, with 8 bases aligning to TRBD2. Trimming removed 5 bases from V and 1 base from J; junction bases left unmatched: 7. The V gene's germline CDR1 is SGHNT and CDR2 YENEEA. This CDR3 is 16 amino acids long.

V gene TRBV6-1 combines with J gene TRBJ2-6, with 9 positions matching TRBD2. This CDR3 is 15 amino acids long. V was clipped by 6 bases and J by 7 bases; unmatched bases: 7. Germline V gene lookup returns CDR1 MNHNS and CDR2 SASEGT. CDR3 loop: CASSLSGGAANVLTF. As DNA, the CDR3 is TGTGCCAGCAGCCTTAGCGGGGGCGCCGCCAACGTCCTGACTTTC.

CDR3 in amino acids: CAWSATSGRGEQYF. The CDR3 DNA reads TGTGCCTGGAGTGCGACTAGCGGGAGAGGGGAGCAGTACTTC. This sequence joins TRBV30 and TRBJ2-7; TRBD2 aligns across 12 bases. CDR1 and CDR2 from the germline V gene are GTSNPN and SVGIG (reference sequence). This CDR3 is built from 14 residues. With 1 base clipped from V and 7 bases from J, the junction kept 5 bases outside the gene matches.

This clone appeared a few times. This chain joins TRBV4-1 and TRBJ1-4; 9 nucleotides align to TRBD1. With V trimmed by 4 bases and J by 7 bases, 10 bases remained unmatched. The CDR3 length is 16 residues. Germline CDR1 MGHRA, CDR2 YSYEKL. CDR3 in amino acids: CASSPLFGTGSEKLFF. CDR3 DNA: TGCGCCAGCAGCCCCCTCTTCGGGACAGGGAGTGAAAAACTGTTTTTT.

The rearrangement links TRBV4-1 to TRBJ2-1, with D tentatively TRBD1 or TRBD2 (5 bases each). V was trimmed by 0 bases and J by 3 bases, leaving 21 bases between them. CDR3 length: 19 amino acids. Germline assignment: CDR1 MGHRA and CDR2 YSYEKL. The chain's CDR3 is CASSQEGGKGPPFYNEQFF. CDR3 sequence (DNA): TGCGCCAGCAGCCAAGAGGGCGGTAAGGGACCACCATTCTACAATGAGCAGTTCTTC.

The chain carries TRBV6-1 and TRBJ1-2; 7 nucleotides align to TRBD1. The CDR3 spans 14 residues. Germline lookup yields CDR1 MNHNS and CDR2 SASEGT. V shed 1 base, J shed 3 bases, and the junction held 2 bases outside the gene matches. The DNA of the CDR3 is TGTGCCAGCAGTGAAGACAGGGGTTACTATGGCTACACCTTC. Its translation: CASSEDRGYYGYTF.

The chain joins TRBV7-9 to TRBJ2-6, with no clear D. Germline-derived CDR1 and CDR2 are SEHNR and FQNEAQ (reference sequence). This CDR3 is 13 amino acids long. The germline V and J ends were trimmed by 5 bases and 1 base, with 3 bases remaining between them. The chain's CDR3 is CASSTSGANVLTF. In DNA form, the CDR3 reads TGTGCCAGCAGCACATCTGGGGCCAACGTCCTGACTTTC.

In this sample, this clone turned up a few times. The chain has TRBV29-1 and TRBJ2-2; 13 bases are a match to TRBD2. V lost 7 bases and J lost 5; bases outside the gene matches: 4. Germline V gene sequence: CDR1 SQVTM, CDR2 ANQGSEA. The CDR3 totals 14 residues. The CDR3 is CSASGLAGTGELFF. For the CDR3, the DNA is TGCAGCGCATCGGGACTAGCGGGGACCGGGGAGCTGTTTTTT.

The chain links TRBV4-1 to TRBJ2-5; 13 bases fit TRBD2. The CDR3 totals 17 residues. The V segment lost 5 bases and the J segment 5 bases; nucleotides outside the gene matches: 11. CDR1 is MGHRA and CDR2 is YSYEKL in the germline V gene. CDR3 nucleotides: TGCGCCAGCAGCACATTCCCGGGACTAGCGGGATCTGAGACCCAGTACTTC. Translating it yields CASSTFPGLAGSETQYF.

The chain combines TRBV20-1 with TRBJ2-3, with no clear D. The CDR3 has 10 residues. Germline-derived CDR1 and CDR2 are DFQATT and SNEGSKA (reference sequence). V lost 1 base and J lost 4, with 0 bases in between. The CDR3 loop is CSARADTQYF. The CDR3 nucleotides are TGCAGTGCTAGAGCAGATACGCAGTATTTT.

This chain joins TRBV7-3 and TRBJ1-1, with D possibly TRBD1 on 6 matching bases. Germline assignment: CDR1 SGHTA and CDR2 FQGTGA. Deletions cut 5 bases from V and 4 bases from J, with 17 bases between. The CDR3 loop spans 15 amino acids. DNA for the CDR3: TGTGCCAGCAGCCCACATCAGGGGACGGGCACTGAAGCTTTCTTT. It codes for CASSPHQGTGTEAFF.

The chain joins TRBV19 to TRBJ1-1; D possibly corresponds to TRBD1 (6 bases). Germline lookup yields CDR1 LNHDA and CDR2 SQIVND (reference sequence). V was shortened by 3 bases and J by 4 bases, with 12 bases between the two germline ends. There are 14 residues in the CDR3. The CDR3 bases are TGTGCCAGTAGTATGGGGGGCTCGGCCACTGAAGCTTTCTTT. Protein: CASSMGGSATEAFF.

This chain joins TRBV30 and TRBJ1-1; D uncertain. Looked up from germline, CDR1 is GTSNPN and CDR2 is SVGIG (reference sequence). The CDR3 has 13 residues. The V end was cut by 0 bases, the J end by 5 bases, with 10 bases between. The CDR3 here is CAWSVTGTTEAFF. The CDR3 DNA sequence: TGTGCCTGGAGTGTAACCGGAACAACTGAAGCTTTCTTT.

This clone was picked up one time. The gene calls are TRBV27 and TRBJ2-1; 9 bases are a match to TRBD1. Germline assignment: CDR1 MNHEY and CDR2 SMNVEV (reference sequence). V dropped 3 bases and J dropped 6; count of bases not matched to a gene: 6. CDR3 size: 15 residues. Here the CDR3 reads CASSFGGTGINEQFF. Written as DNA, the CDR3 is TGTGCCAGCAGTTTCGGTGGGACAGGGATCAATGAGCAGTTCTTC.

The chain recombines TRBV19 with TRBJ2-4, with no clear D. Germline CDR1 and CDR2: LNHDA and SQIVND (reference sequence). The CDR3 is 15 amino acids. Trimming pared 5 bases from V and 0 bases from J, leaving 11 bases between. In DNA, the CDR3 is TGTGCCAGTAGTGGCGTACAGTTAGCCAAAAACATTCAGTACTTC. Protein: CASSGVQLAKNIQYF.

The rearrangement links TRBV5-5 to TRBJ1-1; D remains ambiguous. Germline lookup yields CDR1 SGHKS and CDR2 YYEKEE (reference sequence). The CDR3 spans 15 residues. Deletions cut 0 bases from V and 0 bases from J, with 9 bases between. CDR3 DNA: TGTGCCAGCAGCTTGGGTCAGACTATGAACACTGAAGCTTTCTTT. As protein: CASSLGQTMNTEAFF.

This clone has more than one count but fewer than ten. V and J are TRBV5-1 and TRBJ2-1; 8 nucleotides line up with TRBD2. The trim removed 5 bases at V and 4 bases at J, leaving 8 bases unmatched. CDR1 and CDR2 from the germline V gene are SGHRS and YFSETQ. The CDR3 is made up of 15 amino acids. DNA for the CDR3: TGCGCCAGCAGAGAGGGACTAGAAGTATACAATGAGCAGTTCTTC. It yields the protein CASREGLEVYNEQFF.

This chain connects TRBV5-1 to TRBJ2-1; D is unclear. Trimming took 5 bases from V and 13 from J, leaving 16 bases between them. From germline, CDR1 is SGHRS and CDR2 YFSETQ. This CDR3 spans 12 amino acids. CDR3 loop: CASSPVGKVQFF. In DNA form, the CDR3 reads TGCGCCAGCAGTCCCGTGGGGAAGGTACAGTTCTTC.

CDR3 DNA sequence: TGTGCCAGCAGCTTGCTGGGGGGCACTGAAGCTTTCTTT. It is translated as CASSLLGGTEAFF. The chain has TRBV5-4 and TRBJ1-1, with D possibly TRBD1 on 5 matching bases. The germline V gene has CDR1 SGHNT and CDR2 YYREEE (reference sequence). V gave up 1 base and J gave up 4 bases, with 8 bases separating them. This CDR3 contains 13 residues.

The chain employs TRBV7-2 and TRBJ2-1, with a possible D match to TRBD2 (6 bases). CDR3 size: 15 residues. Germline V gene lookup returns CDR1 SGHTA and CDR2 FQGNSA. V lost 1 base, J lost 5 bases, and 12 bases lay in between. The DNA for the CDR3 is TGTGCCAGCAGCTTAGAAGCGGGCATAAACAATGAGCAGTTCTTC. The encoded protein is CASSLEAGINNEQFF. The full variable domain, rest sourced from reference TRBV7-2 and TRBJ2-1, is GAGVSQSPSNKVTEKGKDVELRCDPISGHTALYWYRQSLGQGLEFLIYFQGNSAPDKSGLPSDRFSAERTGGSVSTLTIQRTQQEDSAVYLCASSLEAGINNEQFFGPGTRLTVL.

A word on this clone: Sequence at one end of the junction differs from germline and may be a read error. The rearrangement uses TRBV19 and TRBJ2-7; TRBD1 aligns across 12 bases. CDR1 is LNHDA, CDR2 SQIVND, per germline (reference sequence). The CDR3 is 15 amino acids. In DNA form, the CDR3 reads TGTGCCAGTAGTCTAGAGGGACAGGGGGCGTGGGAGCAGTACTTC. This gives the protein CASSLEGQGAWEQYF.

This clone was detected a few times. V gene TRBV9 combines with J gene TRBJ2-1; 10 positions match TRBD2. This CDR3 comprises 15 residues. Unmatched junction bases numbered 5, after V lost 6 bases and J lost 2 bases. Germline CDR1 reads SGDLS; CDR2 reads YYNGEE. This CDR3 reads CASNRAGGTYNEQFF. The CDR3 region has the DNA TGTGCCAGCAATCGAGCGGGAGGGACCTACAATGAGCAGTTCTTC.

The chain couples TRBV7-6 to TRBJ2-1; D might be TRBD2 (5 bases). Germline loops: CDR1 SGHVS, CDR2 FNYEAQ. The CDR3 has 16 residues. V was trimmed by 0 bases and J by 12 bases, leaving 21 bases between them. CDR3 in amino acids: CASSLANRVGEKGQFF. The CDR3 region has the DNA TGTGCCAGCAGCTTAGCGAACCGAGTCGGGGAGAAGGGGCAGTTCTTC.

The rearrangement joins TRBV7-3 to TRBJ2-2, with unresolved D. V was cut by 5 bases and J by 0 bases, with 7 bases left in between. The CDR3 extends over 14 amino acids. Germline assignment: CDR1 SGHTA and CDR2 FQGTGA. CDR3 sequence (DNA): TGTGCCAGCAGCAGACGGGCGAACACCGGGGAGCTGTTTTTT. This translates into CASSRRANTGELFF.

The V call is TRBV6-1, the J call TRBJ2-2; TRBD2 matches 7 bases. The CDR3 sequence is 15 residues long. The V segment lost 2 bases and the J segment 1 base; nucleotides outside the gene matches: 1. Germline-derived CDR1 and CDR2 are MNHNS and SASEGT. This CDR3 is CASSESSGNTGELFF. The CDR3, as DNA: TGTGCCAGCAGTGAATCTAGCGGGAACACCGGGGAGCTGTTTTTT.

This clone came up a few times. The gene calls are TRBV25-1 and TRBJ2-7, with 8 positions matching TRBD1. The CDR3 length is 15 residues. V lost 5 bases to trimming and J lost 3 bases; unmatched junction nucleotides: 9. CDR1 is MGHDK and CDR2 is SYGVNS in the germline V gene. The CDR3 here is CASSSQTGVHYEQYF. In DNA form, the CDR3 reads TGTGCCAGCAGTTCCCAGACAGGGGTCCACTACGAGCAGTACTTC.

The rearrangement joins TRBV15 to TRBJ2-7; no definite D call. This CDR3 region has 13 residues. Trimming left V 5 bases short and J 5 bases short, with 13 bases between. Per germline, CDR1 LNHNV and CDR2 YYDKDF (reference sequence). CDR3 sequence (DNA): TGTGCCACCAGCGCCCGACTCCCCAACGAGCAGTACTTC. Its translation: CATSARLPNEQYF.